A selection of T cell receptor beta chains follows, all from one sample in a study of OX40 agonist ivuxolimab in advanced cancers. This table comes from immunoSEQ multiplex PCR, and its TCRdb copy is limited to in-frame clones, with some not included. The sample contains 100,000 to 150,000 clones, more than 85% of which appear only once. The sample was CD4+ or CD8+ T cells sorted from blood, taken in a trial of the OX40 agonist ivuxolimab. All receptors come from an adult with an advanced solid tumor such as melanoma, head and neck, liver or kidney cancer. CDR3s include the opening cysteine and the closing phenylalanine or tryptophan.

TRBJ2-1,TRBV5-1,15,CASSTFNQGVHEQFF
TRBJ2-1,TRBV5-1,16,CASSFYTSGTHNEQFF
TRBJ2-1,TRBV9,16,CASSVDRGLSYNEQFF
.,TRBV6-6,16,CASSHPAGLGSYEQYF
TRBJ2-7,TRBV6-1,14,CASSPTQGSGEQYF
TRBJ2-7,TRBV6-5,12,CASRGLAGEQYF
TRBJ2-2,TRBV5-6,15,CASSLRTGGSGELFF
TRBJ2-2,TRBV2,16,CASSLAGGGNTGELFF
TRBJ1-6,TRBV11-2,15,CASSSFASLHSPLHF
TRBJ1-2,TRBV5-4,15,CASSPGGQGYYGYTF
TRBJ2-7,TRBV6-6,14,CASSYGGPGYEQYF
TRBJ1-1,TRBV6-5,11,CATNFGSEAFF
TRBJ1-2,TRBV9,16,CASSVGWTALIGGYTF